A selection of T cell receptor beta chains follows, all from one sample in a study of T cells in tumors after PD-1 blockade. Repertoires were generated with immunoSEQ multiplex PCR, while TCRdb's copy carries only in-frame clones and drops some. This sample yields 34,000 or so clones, of which approximately 70% are seen a single time; 30% to 50% belongs to the top ten. The sample here was PBMCs, taken after anti-PD-1 treatment. These receptors originate from a human donor with basal cell carcinoma. CDR3s include the opening cysteine and the closing phenylalanine or tryptophan. Each record gives: D gene, J gene, V gene, clone size, CDR3 DNA, CDR3 protein. D genes are given only for firm matches. Some rows mark clone size as missing; the rest say once, few, many or name a class of expanded clone.

>TRBD2|TRBJ2-1|TRBV5-1|NA
TGCGCCAGCAGCTCCAGCGGGGGGGCTTATGAGCAGTTCTTC
CASSSSGGAYEQFF
>TRBD2|TRBJ2-3|TRBV5-1|many
TGCGCCAGCAGCTTAGCACTAGCGGGGGCCAAACCAGATACGCAGTATTTT
CASSLALAGAKPDTQYF
>NA|TRBJ1-3|TRBV28|NA
TGTGCCAGCCGTTCGGGGCAACGAAACACCATATATTTT
CASRSGQRNTIYF
>NA|TRBJ2-3|TRBV6-5|NA
TGTGCCAGCAGCGCGTCGGGAGATACGCAGTATTTT
CASSASGDTQYF
>NA|TRBJ1-6|TRBV4-3|NA
TGCGCCAGCAGCCAAGGACAGGACCTCCACTTT
CASSQGQDLHF
>TRBD1|TRBJ1-3|TRBV2|NA
TGTGCCAGCAGCGCAACAGGGGGCCGGGGCACCATATATTTT
CASSATGGRGTIYF
>NA|TRBJ2-2|TRBV2|NA
TGTGCCAGCACCCCAAGGAGGGGAAGCACCGGGGAGCTGTTTTTT
CASTPRRGSTGELFF
>NA|TRBJ2-5|TRBV18|NA
TGTGCCAGCTCACCCGGGCTAAAAGAGACCCAGTACTTC
CASSPGLKETQYF
>TRBD2|TRBJ2-7|TRBV5-1|NA
TGCGCCAGCAGCCAGGGACTAGCGGGGGCCCCCTACGAGCAGTACTTC
CASSQGLAGAPYEQYF
>NA|TRBJ2-3|TRBV4-1|few
TGCGCCAGCAGGGCTACCCTCACAGATACGCAGTATTTT
CASRATLTDTQYF
>TRBD1|TRBJ1-1|TRBV6-5|NA
TGTGCCAGCAGACGATCGGACAGGGGCGTCACTGAAGCTTTCTTT
CASRRSDRGVTEAFF
>NA|TRBJ2-5|TRBV20-1|NA
TGCAGTGCTACGGCCGGGGAGACCCAGTACTTC
CSATAGETQYF
>NA|TRBJ2-5|TRBV29-1|NA
TGCAGCGTTGACAGGGGTTCGGGAGAGACCCAGTACTTC
CSVDRGSGETQYF
>NA|TRBJ2-7|TRBV9|NA
TGTGCCAGCGGGAGAGGGTACGAGCAGTACTTC
CASGRGYEQYF
>NA|TRBJ1-1|TRBV23-1|NA
TGCGCCAGCACTCTAATGGTAGGGGCAGGGAACACTGAAGCTTTCTTT
CASTLMVGAGNTEAFF
>NA|TRBJ1-5|TRBV27|NA
TGTGCCAGCAGTGCACTTTCGAGCCGAGGGCAGCCCCAGCATTTT
CASSALSSRGQPQHF
>TRBD1|TRBJ2-2|TRBV19|NA
TGTGCCAGTACCCGGACAGGGGGCGGCACCGGGGAGCTGTTTTTT
CASTRTGGGTGELFF
>TRBD1|TRBJ2-7|TRBV7-2|NA
TGTGCCAGCAGCCCAAAAGGGACAGGGTTATCCTACGAGCAGTACTTC
CASSPKGTGLSYEQYF
>NA|TRBJ1-6|TRBV7-2|NA
TGTGCCAGCAGCGCCCGGGGGGGGAGGAGAGAGGATAATTCACCCCTCCACTTT
CASSARGGRREDNSPLHF
>NA|TRBJ2-3|TRBV7-2|NA
TGTGCCAGCAGCCCCCGGACCTATCGGACAGATACGCAGTATTTT
CASSPRTYRTDTQYF
>NA|TRBJ1-2|TRBV30|NA
TGTGCCTGGAACCCGGGGGCGTATGGCTACACCTTC
CAWNPGAYGYTF
>NA|TRBJ2-5|TRBV27|NA
TGTGCCAGCAGCTCAGGAAAAAGGGGGTTTGAGGAGACCCAGTACTTC
CASSSGKRGFEETQYF
>TRBD2|TRBJ2-7|TRBV7-2|NA
TGTGCCAGCAGAACCACTAGCGGGAGTTCCTACGAGCAGTACTTC
CASRTTSGSSYEQYF
>NA|TRBJ1-5|TRBV5-4|NA
TGTGCCAGCAGCTTAGATCAGGGGCGTAGTCAGCCCCAGCATTTT
CASSLDQGRSQPQHF
>NA|TRBJ2-7|TRBV18|NA
TGTGCCAGCTCACCGGGTCTCGCCAGCTCCTACGAGCAGTACTTC
CASSPGLASSYEQYF